Given below is one TCR beta chain in context. The data were taken from a study of T-cell memory formation after mild COVID-19. TCRdb reprocessed the 5' RACE reads via MiXCR and lists one record per CDR3 protein. The sample consists of roughly 130,000 distinct CDR3 sequences, approximately 5.9% of them appearing once. Germline CDR1 reads SGHAT; CDR2 reads FQNNGV. This CDR3 is 13 amino acids long. V was shortened by 2 bases and J by 3 bases, with 4 bases between the two germline ends. This TCR was sampled from an adult woman who had mild COVID-19 (a few samples of this study predate the infection). Cell type and time point are not known. The chain carries TRBV11-2 and TRBJ1-4; no definite D call. The sample taken for sequencing was PBMCs or a T cell subset sorted from them (not recorded which). CDR3 sequence reads: CASSLWPNEKLFF. DNA for the CDR3: TGTGCCAGCAGCTTATGGCCTAATGAAAAACTGTTTTTT.